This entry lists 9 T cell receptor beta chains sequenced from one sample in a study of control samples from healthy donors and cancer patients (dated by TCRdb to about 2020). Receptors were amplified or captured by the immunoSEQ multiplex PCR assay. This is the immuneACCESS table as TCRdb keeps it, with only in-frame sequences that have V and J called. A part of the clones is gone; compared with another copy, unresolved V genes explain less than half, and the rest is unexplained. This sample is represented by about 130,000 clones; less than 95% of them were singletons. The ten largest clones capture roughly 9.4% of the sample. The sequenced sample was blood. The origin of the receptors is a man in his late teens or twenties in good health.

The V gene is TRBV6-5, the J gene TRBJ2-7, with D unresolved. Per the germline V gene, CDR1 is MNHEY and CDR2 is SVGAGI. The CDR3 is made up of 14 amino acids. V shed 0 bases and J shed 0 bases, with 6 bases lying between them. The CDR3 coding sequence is TGTGCCAGCAGTTACTCTGTCCTCTCCTACGAGCAGTACTTC. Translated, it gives CASSYSVLSYEQYF.

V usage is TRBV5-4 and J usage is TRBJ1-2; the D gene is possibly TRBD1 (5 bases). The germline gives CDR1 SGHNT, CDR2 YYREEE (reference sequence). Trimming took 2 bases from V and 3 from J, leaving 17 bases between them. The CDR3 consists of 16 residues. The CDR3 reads CASSFGGMGHDYGYTF. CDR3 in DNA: TGTGCCAGCAGCTTCGGAGGGATGGGGCACGACTATGGCTACACCTTC.

The CDR3 loop reads CASSLSAGNDKEQYF. CDR3 DNA sequence: TGTGCCAGCAGCTTATCGGCCGGGAATGATAAGGAGCAGTACTTC. This chain joins TRBV11-3 and TRBJ2-7; possibly TRBD2 for D (5 bases). Per germline, CDR1 SGHNT and CDR2 YENEEA. The CDR3 extends over 15 amino acids. With 2 bases removed from V and 7 bases from J, the gap between germline ends came to 18 bases. Variable domain in full (rest from reference TRBV11-3 and TRBJ2-7): EAGVVQSPRYKIIEKKQPVAFWCNPISGHNTLYWYLQNLGQGPELLIRYENEEAVDDSQLPKDRFSAERLKGVDSTLKIQPAELGDSAVYLCASSLSAGNDKEQYFGPGTRLTVT.

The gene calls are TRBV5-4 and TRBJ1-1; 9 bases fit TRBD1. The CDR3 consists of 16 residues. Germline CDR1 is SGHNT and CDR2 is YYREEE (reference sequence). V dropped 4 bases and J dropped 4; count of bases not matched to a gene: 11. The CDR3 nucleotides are TGTGCCAGCAGCGCTCCGGGACAGGGTGATGGCACTGAAGCTTTCTTT. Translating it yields CASSAPGQGDGTEAFF.

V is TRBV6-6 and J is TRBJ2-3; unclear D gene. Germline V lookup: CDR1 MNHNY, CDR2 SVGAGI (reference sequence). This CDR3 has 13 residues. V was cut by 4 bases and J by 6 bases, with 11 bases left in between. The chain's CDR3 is CASSSHGRDTQYF. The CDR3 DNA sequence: TGTGCCAGCAGTTCCCACGGGCGGGATACGCAGTATTTT.

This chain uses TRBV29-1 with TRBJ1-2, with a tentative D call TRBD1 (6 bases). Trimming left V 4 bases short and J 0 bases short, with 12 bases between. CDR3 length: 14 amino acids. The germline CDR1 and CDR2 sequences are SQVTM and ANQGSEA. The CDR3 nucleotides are TGCAGCGTTGTGGGGGGCCTCCCTAACTATGGCTACACCTTC. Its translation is CSVVGGLPNYGYTF.

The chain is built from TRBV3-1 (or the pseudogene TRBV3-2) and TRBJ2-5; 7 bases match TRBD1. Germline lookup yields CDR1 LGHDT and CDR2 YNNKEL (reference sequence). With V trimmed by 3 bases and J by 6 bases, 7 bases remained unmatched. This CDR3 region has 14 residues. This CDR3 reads CASSQGTGVQTQYF. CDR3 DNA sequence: TGTGCCAGCAGCCAGGGAACAGGGGTGCAGACCCAGTACTTC.

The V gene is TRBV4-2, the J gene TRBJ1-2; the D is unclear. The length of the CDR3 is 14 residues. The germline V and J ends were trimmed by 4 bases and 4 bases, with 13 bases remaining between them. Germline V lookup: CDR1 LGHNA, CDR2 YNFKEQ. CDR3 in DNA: TGTGCCAGCAGCCCCACCCGGGATGGCTATGGCTACACCTTC. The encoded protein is CASSPTRDGYGYTF.

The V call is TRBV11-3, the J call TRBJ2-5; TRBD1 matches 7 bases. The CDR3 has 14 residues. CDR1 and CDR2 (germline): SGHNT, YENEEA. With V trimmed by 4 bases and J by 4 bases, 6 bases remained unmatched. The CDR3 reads CASSSKGARETQYF. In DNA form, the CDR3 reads TGTGCCAGCAGCTCCAAGGGGGCGAGAGAGACCCAGTACTTC.